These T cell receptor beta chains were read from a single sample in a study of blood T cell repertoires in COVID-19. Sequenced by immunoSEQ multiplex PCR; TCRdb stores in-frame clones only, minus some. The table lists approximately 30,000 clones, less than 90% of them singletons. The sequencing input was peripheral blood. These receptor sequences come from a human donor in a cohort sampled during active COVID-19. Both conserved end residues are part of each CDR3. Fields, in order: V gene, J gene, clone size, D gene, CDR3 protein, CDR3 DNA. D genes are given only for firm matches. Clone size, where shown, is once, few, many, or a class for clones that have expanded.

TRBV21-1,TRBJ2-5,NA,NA,CASSKGFSTKGERGPLAQETQYF,TGTGCCAGCAGCAAAGGTTTCAGCACTAAAGGGGAACGGGGACCACTAGCCCAAGAGACCCAGTACTTC
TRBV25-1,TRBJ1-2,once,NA,CASSVTGSSGYTF,TGTGCCAGCAGTGTGACAGGTAGTAGTGGCTACACCTTC
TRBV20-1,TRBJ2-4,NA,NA,CSASIKNIQYF,TGCAGTGCTAGCATTAAAAACATTCAGTACTTC
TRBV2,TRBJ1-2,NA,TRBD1,CASTQTGVSGYTF,TGTGCCAGCACACAAACAGGGGTATCTGGCTACACCTTC
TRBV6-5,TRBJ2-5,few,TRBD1,CAARTGGETQYF,TGTGCCGCACGGACAGGGGGAGAGACCCAGTACTTC
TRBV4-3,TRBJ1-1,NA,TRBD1,CASSQGPGTANTEAFF,TGCGCCAGCAGCCAAGGGCCCGGGACAGCGAACACTGAAGCTTTCTTT
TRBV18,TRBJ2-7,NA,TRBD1,CASSPRLAGTVYYEQYF,TGTGCCAGCTCACCGCGCCTCGCCGGGACAGTCTACTACGAGCAGTACTTC
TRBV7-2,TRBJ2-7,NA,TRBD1,CASRPTGASSYEQYF,TGTGCCAGCAGGCCGACAGGGGCAAGCTCCTACGAGCAGTACTTC
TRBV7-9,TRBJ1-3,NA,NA,CASSSPGQFSGNTIYF,TGTGCCAGCAGCTCTCCGGGACAATTCTCTGGAAACACCATATATTTT
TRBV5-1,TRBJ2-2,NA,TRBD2,CASSFSGGDTGELFF,TGCGCCAGCAGCTTTAGCGGGGGAGACACCGGGGAGCTGTTTTTT
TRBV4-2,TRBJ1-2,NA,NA,CASSQDSNTRAGYTF,TGTGCCAGCAGCCAAGATTCAAATACACGAGCGGGCTACACCTTC
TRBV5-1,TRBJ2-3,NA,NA,CASSFGPNRDTTQYF,TGCGCCAGCAGCTTCGGCCCCAACCGGGACACAACGCAGTATTTT
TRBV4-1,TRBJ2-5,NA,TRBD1,CASSSSRTGGSETQYF,TGCGCCAGCAGCTCTTCTAGGACAGGGGGCTCGGAGACCCAGTACTTC
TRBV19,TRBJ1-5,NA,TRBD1,CASQGQASNQPQHF,TGTGCCAGCCAGGGACAGGCTAGCAATCAGCCCCAGCATTTT
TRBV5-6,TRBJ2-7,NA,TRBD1,CASSLAPDRGIYEQYF,TGTGCCAGCAGCTTGGCCCCGGACAGGGGGATTTACGAGCAGTACTTC
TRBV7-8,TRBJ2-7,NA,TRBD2,CASSLSGGAYEQYF,TGTGCCAGCAGCCTGAGCGGGGGGGCCTACGAGCAGTACTTC